A selection of T cell receptor beta chains follows, all from one sample in a study of blood T cell repertoires in COVID-19. Sequenced by immunoSEQ multiplex PCR; TCRdb stores in-frame clones only, minus some. The sample lists hundreds of thousands of clones, about nine tenths occurring once. The sequenced material came from peripheral blood. Receptors were obtained from a woman between 25 and 40 years old with active or convalescent COVID-19. The CDR3 runs from the conserved cysteine through the conserved F or W. A D gene is named only where the DNA matches it firmly. Clone size is not always given. Where it is, it says once, few, many or a class for expanded clones.

>.|TRBD2|TRBJ2-3|TRBV7-9|19
TGTGCCAGCAGCTTAAACGAGGCCGGGACTAGCGGGAGAGGAGATACGCAGTATTTT
CASSLNEAGTSGRGDTQYF
>few|.|TRBJ1-2|TRBV20-1|10
TGCAGTGCTCAGGACTATGGCTACACCTTC
CSAQDYGYTF
>.|.|TRBJ1-4|TRBV5-1|15
TGCGCCAGCAGTCGGCAGGGTGGAGATAATGAAAAACTGTTTTTT
CASSRQGGDNEKLFF
>once|TRBD2|TRBJ2-3|TRBV28|13
TGTGCCAGCAGTTTAACTAGCGGGGGCACGCAGTATTTT
CASSLTSGGTQYF
>.|.|TRBJ1-6|TRBV30|15
TGTGCCTGGACCCAACCGGGCAGGGTAGATTCACCCCTCCACTTT
CAWTQPGRVDSPLHF
>.|.|TRBJ2-1|TRBV9|15
TGTGCCAGCAGCGTAGAATCGGGTTCCTACAATGAGCAGTTCTTC
CASSVESGSYNEQFF
>.|TRBD2|TRBJ2-7|TRBV27|17
TGTGCCAGCAGTGTACTAGCGGGCCCTACAGTAACCTACGAGCAGTACTTC
CASSVLAGPTVTYEQYF
>few|TRBD1|TRBJ1-1|TRBV19|15
TGTGCCAGTAGTATAGACTGGACAGGGAGCACTGAAGCTTTCTTT
CASSIDWTGSTEAFF
>.|TRBD1|TRBJ1-2|TRBV5-1|15
TGCGCCAGCATCATTGAACAGGGGGCGGCCTATGGCTACACCTTC
CASIIEQGAAYGYTF
>.|.|TRBJ1-2|TRBV3-1/TRBV3-2|10
TGTGCCAGCAGCGGGCCAAGCTACACCTTC
CASSGPSYTF
>once|TRBD2|TRBJ2-1|TRBV10-3|17
TGTGCCATCCGCCCTAGCGGGGGGGCATGGTCCTACAATGAGCAGTTCTTC
CAIRPSGGAWSYNEQFF
>.|.|TRBJ2-3|TRBV9|15
TGTGCCAGCAGCGCGTATAGCGGTAGCACAGATACGCAGTATTTT
CASSAYSGSTDTQYF
>few|.|TRBJ1-2|TRBV2|15
TGTGCCAGCAGTGAAGGGGCAGGGCAAGGATATGGCTACACCTTC
CASSEGAGQGYGYTF
>.|.|TRBJ2-2|TRBV19|15
TGTGCCAGTAGTTCCCAGGGCTTTGTTAACGGGGAGCTGTTTTTT
CASSSQGFVNGELFF
>.|TRBD1|TRBJ1-6|TRBV7-8|17
TGTGCCAGCAGCTTAGCACAGGGGGTAAAAGGAGAATCACCCCTCCACTTT
CASSLAQGVKGESPLHF
>.|.|TRBJ2-3|TRBV4-1|14
TGCGCCAGCAGCCCAACAGGGCGCACAGATACGCAGTATTTT
CASSPTGRTDTQYF
>.|TRBD1|TRBJ1-2|TRBV5-4|17
TGTGCCAGCAGCTTGGGGCCACAGGGGACGCAAGGCTATGGCTACACCTTC
CASSLGPQGTQGYGYTF
>.|TRBD1|TRBJ1-2|TRBV2|23
TGTGCCAGCAGTGTTTTAAGGCGCACCGGGACAGGGGCCCTCCCGCCCTCTAACTATGGCTACACCTTC
CASSVLRRTGTGALPPSNYGYTF